This T cell receptor (beta chain) was recovered during a study of blood T cell repertoires in COVID-19. Study-level background: Spain, Italy and the United States supplied samples that represented acute and convalescent COVID-19. PBMCs, B-cell-depleted T cells, or T cells provided the cDNA or gDNA that made up the material.

Libraries were prepared by immunoSEQ multiplex PCR; TCRdb keeps only in-frame clonotypes and omits some of them. The repertoire includes roughly 260,000 clones, around 89% of them detected once, and about 4% sits in the top ten. The CDR3 sequence is 15 residues long. Germline CDR1 and CDR2: SGDLS and YYNGEE. The V end was cut by 2 bases, the J end by 1 base, with 12 bases between. Source material: peripheral blood. The source is a man aged 60 to 75 who had recovered from COVID-19. The rearrangement joins TRBV9 to TRBJ1-1; no clear D gene. This chain's CDR3 is CASSVNWAQNTEAFF. DNA for the CDR3: TGTGCCAGCAGCGTTAATTGGGCACAGAACACTGAAGCTTTCTTT.